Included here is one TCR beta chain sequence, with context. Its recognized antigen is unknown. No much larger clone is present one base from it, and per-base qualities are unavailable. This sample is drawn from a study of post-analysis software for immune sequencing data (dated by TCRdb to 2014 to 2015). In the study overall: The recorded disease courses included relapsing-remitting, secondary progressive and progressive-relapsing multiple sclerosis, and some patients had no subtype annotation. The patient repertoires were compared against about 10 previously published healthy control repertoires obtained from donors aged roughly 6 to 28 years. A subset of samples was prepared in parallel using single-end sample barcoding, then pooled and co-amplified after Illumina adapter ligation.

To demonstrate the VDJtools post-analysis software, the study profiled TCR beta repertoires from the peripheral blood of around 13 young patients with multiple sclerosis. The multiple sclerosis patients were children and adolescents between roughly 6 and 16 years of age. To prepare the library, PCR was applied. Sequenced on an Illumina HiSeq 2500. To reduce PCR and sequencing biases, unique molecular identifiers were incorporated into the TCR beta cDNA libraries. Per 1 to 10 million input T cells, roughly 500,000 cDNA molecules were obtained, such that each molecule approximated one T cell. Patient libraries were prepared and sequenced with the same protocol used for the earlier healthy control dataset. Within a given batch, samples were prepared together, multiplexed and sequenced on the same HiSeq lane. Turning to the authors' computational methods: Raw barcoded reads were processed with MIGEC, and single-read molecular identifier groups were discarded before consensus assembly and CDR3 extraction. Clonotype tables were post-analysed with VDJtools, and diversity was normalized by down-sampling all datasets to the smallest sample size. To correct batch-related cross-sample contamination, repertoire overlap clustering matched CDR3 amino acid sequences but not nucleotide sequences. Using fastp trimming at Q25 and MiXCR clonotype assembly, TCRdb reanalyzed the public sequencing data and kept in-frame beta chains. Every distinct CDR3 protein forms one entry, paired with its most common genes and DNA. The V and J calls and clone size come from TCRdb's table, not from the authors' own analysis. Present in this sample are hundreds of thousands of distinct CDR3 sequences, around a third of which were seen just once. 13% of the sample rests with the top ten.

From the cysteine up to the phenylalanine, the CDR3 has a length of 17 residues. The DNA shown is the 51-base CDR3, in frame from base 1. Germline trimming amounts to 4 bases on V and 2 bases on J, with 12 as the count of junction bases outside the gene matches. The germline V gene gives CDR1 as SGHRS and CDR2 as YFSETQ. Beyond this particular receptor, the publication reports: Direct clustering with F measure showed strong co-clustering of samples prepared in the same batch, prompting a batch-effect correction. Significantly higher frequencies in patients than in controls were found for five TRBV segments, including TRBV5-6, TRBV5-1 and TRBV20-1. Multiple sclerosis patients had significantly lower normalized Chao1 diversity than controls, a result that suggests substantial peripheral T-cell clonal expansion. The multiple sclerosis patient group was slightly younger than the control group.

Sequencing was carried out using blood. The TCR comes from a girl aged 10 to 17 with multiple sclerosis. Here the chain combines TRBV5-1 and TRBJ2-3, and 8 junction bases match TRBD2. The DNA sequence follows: TGCGCCAGCAGCCCCGGACGAGCGGGGGTACCCACAGATACGCAGTATTTT. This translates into CASSPGRAGVPTDTQYF.